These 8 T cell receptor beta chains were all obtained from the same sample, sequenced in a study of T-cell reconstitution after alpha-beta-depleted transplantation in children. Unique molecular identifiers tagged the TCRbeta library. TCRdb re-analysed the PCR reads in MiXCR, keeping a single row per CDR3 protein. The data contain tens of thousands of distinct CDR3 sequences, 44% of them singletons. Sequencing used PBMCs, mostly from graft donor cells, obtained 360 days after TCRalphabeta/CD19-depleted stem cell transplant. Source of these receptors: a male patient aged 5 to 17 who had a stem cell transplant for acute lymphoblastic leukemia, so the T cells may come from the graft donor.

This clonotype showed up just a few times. CDR3 in DNA: TGTGCCAGCAGTTTGGCTAGCGGGAGTTACCACGAGCAGTACTTC. Translating gives CASSLASGSYHEQYF. The rearrangement joins TRBV28 to TRBJ2-7; the match to TRBD2 covers 10 bases. There are 15 residues in the CDR3. Germline loops: CDR1 MDHEN, CDR2 SYDVKM. The V segment lost 3 bases and the J segment 5 bases; nucleotides outside the gene matches: 7.

The CDR3 protein is CASSLGANVLTF. For the CDR3, the DNA is TGTGCCAGCAGCCTTGGGGCCAACGTCCTGACTTTC. The V gene is TRBV14, the J gene TRBJ2-6; D is unclear. Germline CDR1 reads SGHDN; CDR2 reads FVKESK. The CDR3 contains 12 residues. Trimming removed 4 bases at V and 3 bases at J, with 1 base between.

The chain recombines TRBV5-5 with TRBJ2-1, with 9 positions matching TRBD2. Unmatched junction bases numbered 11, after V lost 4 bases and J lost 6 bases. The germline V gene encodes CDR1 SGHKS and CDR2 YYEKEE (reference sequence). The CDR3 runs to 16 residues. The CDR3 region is CASSPPLAGYGNEQFF. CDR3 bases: TGTGCCAGCAGCCCACCTCTAGCGGGATATGGCAATGAGCAGTTCTTC.

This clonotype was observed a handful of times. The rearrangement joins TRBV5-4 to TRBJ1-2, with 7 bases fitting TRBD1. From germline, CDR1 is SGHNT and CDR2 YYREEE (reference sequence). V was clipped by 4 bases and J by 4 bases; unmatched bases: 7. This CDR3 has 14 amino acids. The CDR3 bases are TGTGCCAGCAGCCCCGGGACAGATATCTATGGCTACACCTTC. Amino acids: CASSPGTDIYGYTF.

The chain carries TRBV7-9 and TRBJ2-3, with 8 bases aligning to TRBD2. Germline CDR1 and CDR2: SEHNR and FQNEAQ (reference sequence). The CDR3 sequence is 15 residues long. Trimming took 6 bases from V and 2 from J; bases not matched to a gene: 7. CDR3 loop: CASSGRGAVTDTQYF. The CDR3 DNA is TGTGCCAGCAGTGGGCGGGGGGCCGTCACAGATACGCAGTATTTT.

The CDR3 reads CASGGHNTEAFF. The CDR3, as DNA: TGTGCTAGTGGGGGACACAACACTGAAGCTTTCTTT. The chain couples TRBV12-5 to TRBJ1-1; D perhaps matches TRBD1 (6 bases). The CDR3 is 12 amino acids. The ends were cut back, 6 bases at V and 2 bases at J, with 7 bases in the middle. Germline-derived CDR1 and CDR2 are LGHNT and FRNRAP.

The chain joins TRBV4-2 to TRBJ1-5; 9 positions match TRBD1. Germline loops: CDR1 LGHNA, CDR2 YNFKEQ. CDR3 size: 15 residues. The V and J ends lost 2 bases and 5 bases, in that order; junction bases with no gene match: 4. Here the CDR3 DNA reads TGTGCCAGCAGCCAAAGGAGGACAGGGGATCAGCCCCAGCATTTT. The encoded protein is CASSQRRTGDQPQHF.

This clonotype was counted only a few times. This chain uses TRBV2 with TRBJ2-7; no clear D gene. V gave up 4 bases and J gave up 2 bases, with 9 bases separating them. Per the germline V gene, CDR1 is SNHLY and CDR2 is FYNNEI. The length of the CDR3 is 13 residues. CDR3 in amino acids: CASSGQVAYEQYF. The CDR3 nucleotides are TGTGCCAGCAGTGGTCAAGTCGCCTACGAGCAGTACTTC.